This T cell receptor beta chain originates from a study of molecular identifiers for immune sequencing clone quantification (dated by TCRdb to about 2018). Regarding the research as a whole: For a replicate experiment, the RNA from either around 20,000 or 99,000 naive CD8 T cells was divided into five aliquots, and four of those aliquots went on to sequencing. This methods study benchmarked molecular-identifier clustering-based TCR repertoire sequencing (MIDCIRS) and TCR RNA copy counting, using CD8 T cells to do so.

CDR1 and CDR2, per the germline V gene, are MGHRA and YSYEKL. Measured from the cysteine to the phenylalanine, the CDR3 is 15 residues long. The CDR3 DNA has 45 bases and is translated from base 1. Germline trimming: 4 bases from V, 7 bases from J; junction bases outside gene matches: 10. General findings and caveats noted by the study authors: When barcode sub-clustering was left out, chimeric consensus sequences inflated TCR diversity, with chimeras reaching as high as 47%. Spiked-in Jurkat TCR RNA equivalent to a single cell was reported to be detectable even among some 910,000 naive CD8 T cells. Highly expanded clone sizes could be underestimated if identical TCR molecules share a barcode. In CMV-specific effector cells, clones with more than 20 RNA copies contained over 98% of molecules, whereas in naive cells such clones contained under 1% of molecules. The naive libraries included spiked-in Jurkat TCR RNA (fewer than eleven copies' worth), and this RNA is not part of the donor repertoire. Modeling gave around 3.3 recovered TCR RNA copies per cell versus 9.5 to 10 by digital PCR, implying around 33% capture efficiency.

About this clonotype itself: Its target antigen remains unknown. Per-base qualities were not stored, and no clone one base away is much larger.

Libraries of naive CD8 T cells were built from about 21,000 to 970,000 sorted cells, with 10%, 30% or 50% of the purified RNA used. Naive CD8 T cells, defined as CD8+CD4-CCR7+CD45RA+, were FACS-sorted into RLT Plus buffer on a BD FACSAria II. Approximately 9 TCR copies' worth of Jurkat RNA were spiked into about 19,000-1,000,000 naive CD8 T cell samples to test detection sensitivity. CD8 T cells were enriched with RosetteSep CD8+ T Cell Enrichment Cocktail and Ficoll-Paque, followed by ACK red cell lysis. The library was generated by PCR. The sequencing machine was a NextSeq 500. Preparation of bulk TCR libraries followed a previously described approach, with the TCR primers listed in Table S5. Total RNA was purified with the Qiagen AllPrep DNA/RNA kit. Before analysis, reads from multiple sequencing runs of the same library were pooled. The study's own analysis went as follows. Reads were retained only if an exact TCR constant sequence was present, and the retained reads were trimmed to 150 nt and grouped according to their 12-nt molecular barcodes. Reads in each barcode group were sub-clustered using a 15% Levenshtein threshold, and a quality-weighted consensus sequence was built for each RNA molecule. Non-functional sequences were removed, as were lower-count sequences one edit away from another. Based on fitting two negative binomial distributions, any barcode sub-cluster with under 20% of the maximum read count was discarded. TCRdb cleaned the public reads at Q25 with fastp, built clones with MiXCR and kept in-frame beta chains. Duplicate CDR3 protein sequences are folded into a single record with the most common DNA and genes. These V and J calls derive from TCRdb rather than the authors' analysis. The sample table lists around 320,000 distinct CDR3 sequences, about 23% of them with a count of one. Of the sample, around 0.76% falls within the top ten clones.

The source material was naive CD8+ T cells from blood, with Jurkat cell RNA spiked in. Taken with the paper, the label for cell subset or site translates to: FACS-sorted CD8+CD4-CCR7+CD45RA+ naive T cells. This TCR was sampled from a human donor in good health. Some libraries in this study had Jurkat cell RNA spiked in. The chain is made from TRBV4-1 and TRBJ2-1, and 7 junction bases match TRBD1. For the CDR3, the sequence is CASSLNRGTGNEQFF. The nucleotides are TGCGCCAGCAGCCTGAACAGGGGCACGGGAAATGAGCAGTTCTTC.